The entry below gives a single T cell receptor beta chain sequence along with its context. The sample is drawn from a study of prognosis after radiotherapy for stage I lung cancer. Germline V gene data show CDR1 as SGHTA and CDR2 as FQGNSA. Trimming took 1 base from V and 9 from J, leaving 21 bases between them. The CDR3 runs 16 residues. Genomic DNA served as the source from which two-round multiplex PCR generated TCR beta CDR3 amplicons. First-round PCR amplification was performed with primers specific to each TRBV and TRBJ gene. In TCRdb, the multiplex PCR reads were re-called with MiXCR into one record per CDR3 protein. This sample has more than 30,000 distinct CDR3 sequences, with 35% to 45% found just once.

The TCR originated in a donor aged 50 or older with non-small cell lung cancer. The source was PBMCs, collected before or after stereotactic body radiation therapy (not recorded which). The gene calls are TRBV7-2 and TRBJ2-5; tentatively, D is TRBD1 or TRBD2 (5 bases each). The CDR3 DNA reads as TGTGCCAGCAGCTTAGGCCGGGACGGGTACCAAGATGCCCAGTACTTC. Translation: CASSLGRDGYQDAQYF.